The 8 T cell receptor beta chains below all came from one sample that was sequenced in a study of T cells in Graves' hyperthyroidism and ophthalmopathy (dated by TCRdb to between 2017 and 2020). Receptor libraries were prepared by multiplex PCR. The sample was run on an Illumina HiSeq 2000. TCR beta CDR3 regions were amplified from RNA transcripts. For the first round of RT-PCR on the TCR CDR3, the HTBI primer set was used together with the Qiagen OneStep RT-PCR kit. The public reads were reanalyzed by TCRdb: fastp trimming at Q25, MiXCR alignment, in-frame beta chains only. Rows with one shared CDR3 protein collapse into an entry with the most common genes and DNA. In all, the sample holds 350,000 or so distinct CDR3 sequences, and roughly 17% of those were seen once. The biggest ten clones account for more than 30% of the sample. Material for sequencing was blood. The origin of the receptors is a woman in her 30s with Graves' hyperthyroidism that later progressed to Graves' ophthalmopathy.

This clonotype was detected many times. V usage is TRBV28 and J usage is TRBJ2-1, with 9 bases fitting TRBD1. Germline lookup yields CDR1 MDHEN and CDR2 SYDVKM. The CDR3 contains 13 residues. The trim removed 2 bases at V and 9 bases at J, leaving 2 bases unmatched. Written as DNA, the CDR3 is TGTGCCAGCAGTTTACGACAGGGGGGTGAGCAGTTCTTC. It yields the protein CASSLRQGGEQFF.

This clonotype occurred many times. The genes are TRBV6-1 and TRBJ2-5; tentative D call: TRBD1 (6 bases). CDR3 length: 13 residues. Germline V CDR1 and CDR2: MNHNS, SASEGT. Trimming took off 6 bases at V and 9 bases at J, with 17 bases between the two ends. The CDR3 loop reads CASSPGQPGAQYF. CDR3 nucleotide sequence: TGTGCCAGCAGCCCTGGACAGCCAGGGGCCCAGTACTTC.

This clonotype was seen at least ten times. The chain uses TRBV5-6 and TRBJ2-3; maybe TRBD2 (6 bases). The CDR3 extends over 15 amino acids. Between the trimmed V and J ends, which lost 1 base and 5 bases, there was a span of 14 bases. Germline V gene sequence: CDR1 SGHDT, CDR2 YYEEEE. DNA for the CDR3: TGTGCCAGCAGCTTGTCTAGCGAGATTGGAGATACGCAGTATTTT. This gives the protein CASSLSSEIGDTQYF.

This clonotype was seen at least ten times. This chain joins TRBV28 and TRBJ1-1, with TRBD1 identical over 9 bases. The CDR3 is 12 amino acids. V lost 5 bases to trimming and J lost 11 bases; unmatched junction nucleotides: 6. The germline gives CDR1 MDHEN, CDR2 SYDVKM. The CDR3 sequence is CASSPHRGPAFF. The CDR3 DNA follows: TGTGCCAGCAGTCCGCACAGGGGGCCTGCTTTCTTT.

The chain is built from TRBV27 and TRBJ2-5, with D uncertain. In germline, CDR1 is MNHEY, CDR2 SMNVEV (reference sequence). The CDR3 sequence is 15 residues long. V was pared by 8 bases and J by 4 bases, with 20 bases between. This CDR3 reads CASGRASSPAETQYF. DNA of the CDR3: TGTGCCAGCGGCCGAGCGAGTAGCCCAGCAGAGACCCAGTACTTC.

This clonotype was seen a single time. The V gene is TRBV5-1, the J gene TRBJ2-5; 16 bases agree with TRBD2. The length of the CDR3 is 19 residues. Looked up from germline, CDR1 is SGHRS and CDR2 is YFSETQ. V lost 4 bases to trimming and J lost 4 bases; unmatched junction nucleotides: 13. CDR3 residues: CASSPAGTSGGARGETQYF. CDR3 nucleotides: TGCGCCAGCAGCCCGGCCGGGACTAGCGGGGGGGCAAGGGGAGAGACCCAGTACTTC.

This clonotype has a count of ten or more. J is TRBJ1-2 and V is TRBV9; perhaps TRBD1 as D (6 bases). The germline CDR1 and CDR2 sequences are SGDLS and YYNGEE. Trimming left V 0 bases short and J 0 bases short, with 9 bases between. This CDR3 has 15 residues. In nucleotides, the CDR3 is TGTGCCAGCAGCGTAGGAGGGGGAGCTAACTATGGCTACACCTTC. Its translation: CASSVGGGANYGYTF.

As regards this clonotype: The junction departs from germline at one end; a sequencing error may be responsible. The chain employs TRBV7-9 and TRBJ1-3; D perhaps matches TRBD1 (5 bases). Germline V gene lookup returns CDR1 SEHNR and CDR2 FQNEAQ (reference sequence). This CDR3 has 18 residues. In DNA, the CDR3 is TGTGCCAGCAGCTCCTACCGGGGGGGTTTCCCCTCTGGAGACACCATATATTTT. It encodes CASSSYRGGFPSGDTIYF.